These T cell receptor beta chains were read from a single sample in a study of blood T cell repertoires in COVID-19. Data came from immunoSEQ multiplex PCR; TCRdb stores just in-frame clones and leaves some out. The data contain about 160,000 clones, about 86% of them singletons. The sequencing input was peripheral blood. All receptors come from a woman in her 70s with COVID-19, enrolled during active disease. CDR3s include the opening cysteine and the closing phenylalanine or tryptophan. A D gene is named only where the DNA matches it firmly. Rows may omit the clone size; those that give it use once, few, many or a size class.

D: TRBD2
V: TRBV30
J: TRBJ2-1
size: .
DNA: TGTGCCTGGGCTCCGTATGGCGGGGGGAACTCTTACAATGAGCAGTTCTTC
CDR3: CAWAPYGGGNSYNEQFF

D: .
V: TRBV6-6
J: TRBJ2-5
size: .
DNA: TGTGCCAGCAGCACGCCGGGACACCCAGAGACCCAGTACTTC
CDR3: CASSTPGHPETQYF

D: .
V: TRBV5-4
J: TRBJ2-3
size: .
DNA: TGTGCCAGCAGCACCCCCGGGGGCACAGATACGCAGTATTTT
CDR3: CASSTPGGTDTQYF

D: .
V: TRBV7-5
J: TRBJ1-1
size: .
DNA: TGTGTCAGAAGCACCAGCCCGACAGGGAAGGAAAACACTGAAGCTTTCTTT
CDR3: CVRSTSPTGKENTEAFF

D: TRBD1
V: TRBV5-4
J: TRBJ2-7
size: .
DNA: TGTGCCAGCAGCGGGGCCGGGACAGAAGTGCTCGAGCAGTACTTC
CDR3: CASSGAGTEVLEQYF

D: TRBD2
V: TRBV30
J: TRBJ2-5
size: few
DNA: TGTGCCTGGAGTAGGGAGGGACCCTCAAACCTAAAAGAGACCCAGTACTTC
CDR3: CAWSREGPSNLKETQYF

D: .
V: TRBV19
J: TRBJ1-3
size: few
DNA: TGTGCCAGTAGTATCCGAGACTCTGGAAACACCATATATTTT
CDR3: CASSIRDSGNTIYF

D: TRBD2
V: TRBV14
J: TRBJ2-2
size: .
DNA: TGTGCCAGCGGGACTAGAACCGGGGAGCTGTTTTTT
CDR3: CASGTRTGELFF

D: .
V: TRBV3-1/TRBV3-2
J: TRBJ2-3
size: .
DNA: TGTGCCCTCCGGGACCCGGGAGACACAGATACGCAGTATTTT
CDR3: CALRDPGDTDTQYF

D: .
V: TRBV24-1
J: TRBJ2-7
size: few
DNA: TGTGCCACCAGTGATGCAGCCGACTTCACCTACGAGCAGTACTTC
CDR3: CATSDAADFTYEQYF

D: .
V: TRBV6-1
J: TRBJ1-4
size: .
DNA: TGTGCCAGCAGTGACCCGGGAGGAGGGAGGGTGATAGAAAAACTGTTTTTT
CDR3: CASSDPGGGRVIEKLFF

D: TRBD2
V: TRBV7-2
J: TRBJ2-2
size: .
DNA: TGTGCCAGCAGCTTTATTGCGGGGGGGGCCGGCGGGGAGCTGTTTTTT
CDR3: CASSFIAGGAGGELFF

D: TRBD2
V: TRBV29-1
J: TRBJ2-1
size: .
DNA: TGCAGCGTTGACCGCGGGGGGGGGACCTACAATGAGCAGTTCTTC
CDR3: CSVDRGGGTYNEQFF

D: TRBD1
V: TRBV27
J: TRBJ2-5
size: .
DNA: TGTGCCAGCAGCGGACAGGGCAGGGAGACCCAGTACTTC
CDR3: CASSGQGRETQYF

D: .
V: TRBV3-1/TRBV3-2
J: TRBJ1-4
size: once
DNA: TGTGCCAGCAGCCAAGATAAGGCGGGACTAACAGGGAGAGGTGAAAAACTGTTTTTT
CDR3: CASSQDKAGLTGRGEKLFF

D: TRBD1
V: TRBV6-5
J: TRBJ2-3
size: few
DNA: TGTGCCAGCAGAGCCCGGGACAGACACACAGATACGCAGTATTTT
CDR3: CASRARDRHTDTQYF

D: .
V: TRBV19
J: TRBJ1-6
size: .
DNA: TGTGCCAGTAGTATTGTGGGGGCGCGGAATTCACCCCTCCACTTT
CDR3: CASSIVGARNSPLHF